This T cell receptor (beta chain) was sequenced in a study of T cells in Graves' hyperthyroidism and ophthalmopathy. Regions amplified from RNA transcripts were the TCR beta CDR3 regions. The TCR CDR3 first-round RT-PCR relied on the HTBI primer set. TCRdb ran MiXCR on the multiplex PCR reads and lists one entry per CDR3 protein. The data contain about 480,000 distinct CDR3 sequences, roughly 14% of them singletons. The CDR3 contains 13 residues. Trimming cost V 1 base and J 3 bases, with 9 bases left between them. The V gene's germline CDR1 is GTSNPN and CDR2 SVGIG (reference sequence). Study findings and constraints: The model foresaw ophthalmopathy a median about 6.5 months prior to onset.

Over 18 months, lack of ophthalmopathy progression marked Graves' hyperthyroidism as stable. Patients aged 18 to 65 had newly diagnosed hyperthyroidism that had lasted under 2 months. PBMCs came from 10 ml fresh peripheral blood. In this sample, this clonotype turned up a few times. Its antigen is unidentified. The clonotype comes from a woman aged 18-30 years with Graves' hyperthyroidism. The sample was blood. The gene calls are TRBV30 and TRBJ1-1; D unclear. CDR3 sequence reads: CAWSDLRDTEAFF. CDR3 in DNA: TGTGCCTGGAGTGACCTCCGGGACACTGAAGCTTTCTTT.